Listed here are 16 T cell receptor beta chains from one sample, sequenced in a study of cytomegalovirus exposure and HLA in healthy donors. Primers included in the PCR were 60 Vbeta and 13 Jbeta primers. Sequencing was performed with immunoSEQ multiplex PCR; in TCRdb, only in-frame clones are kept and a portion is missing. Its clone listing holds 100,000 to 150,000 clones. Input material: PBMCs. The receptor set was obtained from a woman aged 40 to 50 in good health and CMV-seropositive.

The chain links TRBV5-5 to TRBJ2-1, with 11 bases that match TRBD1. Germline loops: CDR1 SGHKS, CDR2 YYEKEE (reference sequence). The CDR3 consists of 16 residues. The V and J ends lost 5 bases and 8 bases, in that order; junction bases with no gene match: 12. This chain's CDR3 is CASRHAGTGGMDEQFF. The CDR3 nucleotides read TGTGCCAGCAGGCACGCGGGGACAGGGGGGATGGATGAGCAGTTCTTC.

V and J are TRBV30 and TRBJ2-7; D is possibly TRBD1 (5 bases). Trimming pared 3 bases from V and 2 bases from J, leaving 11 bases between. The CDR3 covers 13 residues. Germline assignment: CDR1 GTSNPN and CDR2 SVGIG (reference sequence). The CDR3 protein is CAWRQTATYEQYF. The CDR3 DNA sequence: TGTGCCTGGAGGCAGACAGCTACCTACGAGCAGTACTTC.

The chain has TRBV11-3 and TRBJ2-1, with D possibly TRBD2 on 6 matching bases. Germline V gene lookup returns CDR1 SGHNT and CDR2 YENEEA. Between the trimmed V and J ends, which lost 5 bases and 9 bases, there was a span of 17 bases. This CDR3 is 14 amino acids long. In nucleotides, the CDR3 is TGTGCCAGCAGCCCAACGATCGGAGGGAGTGAGCAGTTCTTC. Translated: CASSPTIGGSEQFF.

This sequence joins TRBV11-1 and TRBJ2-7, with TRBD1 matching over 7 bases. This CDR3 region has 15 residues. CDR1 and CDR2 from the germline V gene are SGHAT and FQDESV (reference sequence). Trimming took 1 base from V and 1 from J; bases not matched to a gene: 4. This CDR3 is CASSLGRDSSYEQYF. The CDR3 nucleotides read TGTGCCAGCAGCTTAGGCCGGGACAGTTCCTACGAGCAGTACTTC.

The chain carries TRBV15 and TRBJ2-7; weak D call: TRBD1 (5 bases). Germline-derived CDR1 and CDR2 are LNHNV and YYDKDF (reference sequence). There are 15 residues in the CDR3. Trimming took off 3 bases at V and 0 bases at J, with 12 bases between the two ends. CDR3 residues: CATSSTLDTSYEQYF. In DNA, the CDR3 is TGTGCCACCAGCAGTACCTTGGACACCTCCTACGAGCAGTACTTC.

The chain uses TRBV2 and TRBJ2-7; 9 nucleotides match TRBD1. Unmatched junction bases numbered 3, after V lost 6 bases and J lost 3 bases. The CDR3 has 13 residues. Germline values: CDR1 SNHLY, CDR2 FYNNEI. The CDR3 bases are TGTGCCAGCAGGGAGGACAGGGGCTACGAGCAGTACTTC. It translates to CASREDRGYEQYF.

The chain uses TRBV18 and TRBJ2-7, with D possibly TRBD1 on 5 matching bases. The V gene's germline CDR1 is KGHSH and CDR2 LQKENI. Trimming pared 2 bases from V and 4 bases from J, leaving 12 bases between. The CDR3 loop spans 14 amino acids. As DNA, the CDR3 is TGTGCCAGCTCACCAGAAGGGGATAGGTACGAGCAGTACTTC. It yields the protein CASSPEGDRYEQYF.

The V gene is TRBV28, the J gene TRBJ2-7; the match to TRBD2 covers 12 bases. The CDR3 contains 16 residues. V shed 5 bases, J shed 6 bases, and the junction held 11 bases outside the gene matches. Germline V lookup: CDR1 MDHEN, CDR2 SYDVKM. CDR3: CASSHPPTSGSLEQYF. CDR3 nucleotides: TGTGCCAGCAGTCACCCACCGACTAGCGGGAGTCTCGAGCAGTACTTC.

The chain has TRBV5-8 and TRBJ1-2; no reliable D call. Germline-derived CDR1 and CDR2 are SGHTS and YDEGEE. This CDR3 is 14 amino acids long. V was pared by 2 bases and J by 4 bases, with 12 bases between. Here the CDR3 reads CASSFATNRYGYTF. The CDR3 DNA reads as TGTGCCAGCAGCTTTGCAACAAACCGCTATGGCTACACCTTC.

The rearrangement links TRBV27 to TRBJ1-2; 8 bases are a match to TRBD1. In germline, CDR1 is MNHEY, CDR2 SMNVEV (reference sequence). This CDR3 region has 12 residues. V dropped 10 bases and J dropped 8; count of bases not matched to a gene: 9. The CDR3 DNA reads TGTGCCACCTACGGACAGGGAGGGGGCTACACCTTC. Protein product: CATYGQGGGYTF.

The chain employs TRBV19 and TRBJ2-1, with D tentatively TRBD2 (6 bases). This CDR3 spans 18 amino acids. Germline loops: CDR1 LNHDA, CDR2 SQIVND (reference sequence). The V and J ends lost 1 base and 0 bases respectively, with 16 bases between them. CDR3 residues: CASSIVSGLTSSYNEQFF. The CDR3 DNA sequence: TGTGCCAGTAGTATAGTGTCAGGACTAACCTCCTCCTACAATGAGCAGTTCTTC.

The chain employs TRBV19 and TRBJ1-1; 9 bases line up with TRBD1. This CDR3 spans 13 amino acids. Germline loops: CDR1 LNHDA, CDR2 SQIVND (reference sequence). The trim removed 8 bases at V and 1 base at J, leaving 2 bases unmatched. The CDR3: CASVDRGNTEAFF. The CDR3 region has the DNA TGTGCCAGTGTGGACAGGGGGAACACTGAAGCTTTCTTT.

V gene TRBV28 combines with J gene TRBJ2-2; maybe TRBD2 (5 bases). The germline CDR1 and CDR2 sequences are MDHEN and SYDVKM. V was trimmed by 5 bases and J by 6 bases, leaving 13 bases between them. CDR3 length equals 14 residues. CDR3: CASSPRTPAGELFF. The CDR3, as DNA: TGTGCCAGCAGTCCCCGGACTCCGGCCGGGGAGCTGTTTTTT.

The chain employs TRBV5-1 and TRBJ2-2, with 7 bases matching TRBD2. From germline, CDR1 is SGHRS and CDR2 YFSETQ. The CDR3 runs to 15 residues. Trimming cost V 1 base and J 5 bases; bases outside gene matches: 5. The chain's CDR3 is CASSLREGGTGELFF. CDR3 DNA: TGCGCCAGCAGCTTGCGAGAGGGAGGGACCGGGGAGCTGTTTTTT. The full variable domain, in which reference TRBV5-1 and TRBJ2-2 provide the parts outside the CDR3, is KAGVTQTPRYLIKTRGQQVTLSCSPISGHRSVSWYQQTPGQGLQFLFEYFSETQRNKGNFPGRFSGRQFSNSRSEMNVSTLELGDSALYLCASSLREGGTGELFFGEGSRLTVL.

In nucleotides, the CDR3 is TGCAGTGCTAGCCCCCTCGGGAAGTACTTC. It translates to CSASPLGKYF. V and J are TRBV20-1 and TRBJ2-5, with a tentative D call TRBD2 (5 bases). This CDR3 region has 10 residues. Trimming shortened V by 3 bases and J by 12 bases, and 11 bases separated the two germline ends. Germline V gene sequence: CDR1 DFQATT, CDR2 SNEGSKA (reference sequence).

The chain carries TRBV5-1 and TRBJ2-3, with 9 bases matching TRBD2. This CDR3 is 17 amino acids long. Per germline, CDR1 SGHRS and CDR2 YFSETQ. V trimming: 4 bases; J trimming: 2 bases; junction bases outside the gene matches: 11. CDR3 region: CASSRSVAGAVTDTQYF. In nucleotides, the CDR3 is TGCGCCAGCAGCCGCAGTGTAGCGGGAGCAGTCACAGATACGCAGTATTTT. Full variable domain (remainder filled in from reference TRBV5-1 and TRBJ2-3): KAGVTQTPRYLIKTRGQQVTLSCSPISGHRSVSWYQQTPGQGLQFLFEYFSETQRNKGNFPGRFSGRQFSNSRSEMNVSTLELGDSALYLCASSRSVAGAVTDTQYFGPGTRLTVL.